Following are 8 T cell receptor beta chains from one sample sequenced in a study of T cell responses to AZD1222 COVID-19 vaccine. Sequencing used immunoSEQ multiplex PCR; TCRdb keeps in-frame clones, though not all of them. The sample records about 50,000 clones, over 60% being singletons. The starting material was peripheral blood, obtained on day 0 of AZD1222 vaccination. These receptors were obtained from an adult in good health.

The chain is built from TRBV30 and TRBJ1-6, with a weak D call TRBD1 (5 bases). Germline CDR1 GTSNPN, CDR2 SVGIG (reference sequence). V was pared by 6 bases and J by 4 bases, with 10 bases between. This CDR3 is built from 13 residues. CDR3 protein: CACGTEYNSPLHF. In DNA, the CDR3 is TGTGCCTGTGGGACGGAGTATAATTCACCCCTCCACTTT.

The chain employs TRBV3-1 (or the pseudogene TRBV3-2) and TRBJ1-6; D is possibly TRBD1 (5 bases). Trimming took off 0 bases at V and 7 bases at J, with 10 bases between the two ends. CDR3 size: 15 residues. Germline CDR1 and CDR2: LGHDT and YNNKEL (reference sequence). The CDR3 DNA reads TGTGCCAGCAGCCAAGATTATCGGGGGAATTCACCCCTCCACTTT. Protein: CASSQDYRGNSPLHF.

The chain couples TRBV6-5 to TRBJ2-5; TRBD2 is a possible D gene (7 bases). The CDR3 has 12 residues. Germline loops: CDR1 MNHEY, CDR2 SVGAGI. Trimming cost V 7 bases and J 4 bases, with 10 bases left between them. CDR3 nucleotides: TGTGCCAGCAAGGGGGAGGGAGAGACCCAGTACTTC. Protein: CASKGEGETQYF.

In DNA form, the CDR3 reads TGTGCCAGCAGAATTTGGGGACAGGGGGCCTACGAGCAGTACTTC. Its translation: CASRIWGQGAYEQYF. The V gene is TRBV11-2, the J gene TRBJ2-7; 11 bases line up with TRBD1. CDR1 and CDR2 from the germline V gene are SGHAT and FQNNGV. Unmatched junction bases numbered 6, after V lost 6 bases and J lost 2 bases. The CDR3 has 15 residues.

This chain joins TRBV4-1 and TRBJ2-3; 7 nucleotides line up with TRBD1. Germline CDR1 is MGHRA and CDR2 is YSYEKL. The CDR3 has 14 amino acids. With 3 bases clipped from V and 3 bases from J, the junction kept 3 bases outside the gene matches. The CDR3 sequence: CASSQTGNTDTQYF. The CDR3 DNA follows: TGCGCCAGCAGCCAGACAGGGAATACAGATACGCAGTATTTT.

V usage is TRBV14 and J usage is TRBJ2-3, with D unresolved. Germline-derived CDR1 and CDR2 are SGHDN and FVKESK. V shed 9 bases and J shed 0 bases, with 19 bases lying between them. The CDR3 extends over 16 amino acids. The CDR3 DNA reads as TGTGCCAGAACCCGACGCGCTCAAGGAAGCACAGATACGCAGTATTTT. Translated: CARTRRAQGSTDTQYF.

V and J are TRBV5-1 and TRBJ2-1; D might be TRBD2 (6 bases). V lost 0 bases to trimming and J lost 5 bases, with 9 bases between them. The CDR3 is made up of 14 amino acids. CDR1 and CDR2 (germline): SGHRS, YFSETQ. CDR3: CASSLAAGNNEQFF. The CDR3 DNA sequence: TGCGCCAGCAGCTTGGCGGCGGGGAACAATGAGCAGTTCTTC.

This sequence joins TRBV3-1 (or the pseudogene TRBV3-2) and TRBJ1-2; unclear D gene. Trimming stripped 0 bases from V and 5 bases from J, with 19 bases between. CDR3 length: 17 residues. Germline V lookup: CDR1 LGHDT, CDR2 YNNKEL (reference sequence). The CDR3 DNA follows: TGTGCCAGCAGCCAAGATCCACGGCAGGCGAGACCTTATGGCTACACCTTC. Encoded protein: CASSQDPRQARPYGYTF.